This TCR beta chain was recorded in a study of shared clonotypes between healthy human individuals. Donors, healthy HIV-negative adults, lacked recent acute infections or vaccinations. Researchers drew on about 100 million PBMCs for genomic DNA from unsorted samples. Researchers ran the assay at a deep level. What was sequenced on ten immunoSEQ deep assay plates was unsorted PBMC DNA. TCRdb's table, derived via immunoSEQ multiplex PCR, lists solely in-frame clones and lacks some. The sample consists of 400,000 to 500,000 clones, about 80% of them appearing once. The sample comprised PBMCs. This TCR was sampled from a woman aged 40 to 50 in good health. Some clones in this sample may be carry-over from other donors' samples.

The CDR3 coding sequence is TGTGCCAGCAGTATGTCAGGGGGCCGTGACGAAAAACTGTTTTTT. It codes for CASSMSGGRDEKLFF. The V and J genes are TRBV28 and TRBJ1-4; 8 bases are a match to TRBD1. The V segment lost 5 bases and the J segment 8 bases; nucleotides outside the gene matches: 10. Germline assignment: CDR1 MDHEN and CDR2 SYDVKM. This CDR3 is built from 15 residues.